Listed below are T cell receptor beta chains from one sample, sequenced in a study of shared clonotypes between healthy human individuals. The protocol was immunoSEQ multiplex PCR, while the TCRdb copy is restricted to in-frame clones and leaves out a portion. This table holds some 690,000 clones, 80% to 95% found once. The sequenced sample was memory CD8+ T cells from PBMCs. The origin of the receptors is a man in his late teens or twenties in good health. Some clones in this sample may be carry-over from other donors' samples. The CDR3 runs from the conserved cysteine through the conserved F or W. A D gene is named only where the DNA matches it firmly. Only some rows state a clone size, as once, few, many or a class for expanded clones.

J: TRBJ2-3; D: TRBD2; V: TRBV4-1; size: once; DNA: TGCGCCAGCAGCCAAGATTCTGTAGCGGGGGGAAGCACAGATACGCAGTATTTT; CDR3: CASSQDSVAGGSTDTQYF
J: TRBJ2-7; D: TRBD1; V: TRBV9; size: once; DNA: TGTGCCAGCAGCGGGCGACAGGGAACGTTTTGGGACGAGCAGTACTTC; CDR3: CASSGRQGTFWDEQYF
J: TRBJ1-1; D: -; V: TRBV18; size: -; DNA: TGTGCCAGCTCAGGCATAATTGCGGACACTGAAGCTTTCTTT; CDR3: CASSGIIADTEAFF
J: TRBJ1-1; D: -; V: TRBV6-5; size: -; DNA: TGTGTCAGCCGTTTGCAGGGCGTTTATACTGAAGCTTTCTTT; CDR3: CVSRLQGVYTEAFF
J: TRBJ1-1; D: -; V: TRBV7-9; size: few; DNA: TGTGCCAGCAGCTTAGTGGTGAACACTGAAGCTTTCTTT; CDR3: CASSLVVNTEAFF
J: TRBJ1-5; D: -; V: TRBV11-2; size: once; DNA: TGTGCCAGCAGCGACAAGGGGGGTGGTTCGGATCAGCCCCAGCATTTT; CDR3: CASSDKGGGSDQPQHF
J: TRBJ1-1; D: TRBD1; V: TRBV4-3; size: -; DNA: TGCGCCAGCAGCCAAGATCGAGGGGGCCGCACTGAAGCTTTCTTT; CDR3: CASSQDRGGRTEAFF
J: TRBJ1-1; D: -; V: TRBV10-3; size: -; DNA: TGTGCCATCAGTGACCCTATGGGGGGGAGCACTGAAGCTTTCTTT; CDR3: CAISDPMGGSTEAFF
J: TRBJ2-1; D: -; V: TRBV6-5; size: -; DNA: TGTGCCAGCAGTCCGCTAGAGGGCAATGAGCAGTTCTTC; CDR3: CASSPLEGNEQFF
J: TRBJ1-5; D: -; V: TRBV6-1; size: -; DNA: TGTGCCAGCAGTGATTATAGCAATCAGCCCCAGCATTTT; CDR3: CASSDYSNQPQHF